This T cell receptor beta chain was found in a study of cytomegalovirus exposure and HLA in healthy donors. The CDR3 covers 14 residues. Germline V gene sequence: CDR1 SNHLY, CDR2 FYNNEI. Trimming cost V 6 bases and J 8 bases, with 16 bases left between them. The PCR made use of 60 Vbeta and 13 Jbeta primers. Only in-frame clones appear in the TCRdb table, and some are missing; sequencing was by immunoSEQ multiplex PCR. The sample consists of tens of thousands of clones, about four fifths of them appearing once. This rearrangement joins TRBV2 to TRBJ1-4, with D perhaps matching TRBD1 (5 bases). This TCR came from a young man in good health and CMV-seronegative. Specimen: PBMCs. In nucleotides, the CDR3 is TGTGCCAGCAGGATCAGGGTTTTTGCGGAAAAACTGTTTTTT. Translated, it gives CASRIRVFAEKLFF.